This paragraph reports one T cell receptor beta chain. The data were obtained in a study of blood T cell repertoires in COVID-19. Overall study: The study drew acute and convalescent COVID-19 samples from the United States, Italy and Spain.

Authors' data handling: Estimated nucleated cell counts came from reference gene primer amplification. Method: immunoSEQ multiplex PCR; TCRdb's copy keeps in-frame clones and lacks some. The DNA gave D and trimming, while V, J and clone size come from that table. The sample contains more than 80,000 clones, around three quarters of which appear only once. V lost 4 bases and J lost 3; bases outside the gene matches: 13. In germline, CDR1 is MNHNS, CDR2 SASEGT. The CDR3 consists of 18 residues. The receptor was derived from a woman older than 75 with active or convalescent COVID-19. Source material: peripheral blood. This chain uses TRBV6-1 with TRBJ2-2, with TRBD1 identical over 8 bases. The CDR3 DNA follows: TGTGCCAGCAGTGTGGACAGGGCCTCACCCGCTTACACCGGGGAGCTGTTTTTT. Its protein is CASSVDRASPAYTGELFF.